Listed here is a single TCR beta chain. V trimming: 3 bases; J trimming: 1 base; junction bases outside the gene matches: 6. Germline loops: CDR1 MDHEN, CDR2 SYDVKM. CDR3 length: 16 amino acids. The protocol was immunoSEQ multiplex PCR, while the TCRdb copy is restricted to in-frame clones and leaves out a portion. Of more than 550,000 clones in the sample, around 87% were seen once. The data derive from a study of shared T cell receptors in the human thymus. These data also formed part of another study, on human thymus T cells. From that paper: Donation came from healthy Finnish infants having corrective surgery for congenital heart defects. Resections from corrective heart surgery provided thymus tissue.

The chain recombines TRBV28 with TRBJ1-5, with 7 bases that match TRBD1. The source material was thymocytes. The receptor was isolated from a boy less than two years old with a congenital heart defect. CDR3 coding DNA: TGTGCCAGCAGTTTCCGCCCAGGGGGAAGCAATCAGCCCCAGCATTTT. It encodes CASSFRPGGSNQPQHF.